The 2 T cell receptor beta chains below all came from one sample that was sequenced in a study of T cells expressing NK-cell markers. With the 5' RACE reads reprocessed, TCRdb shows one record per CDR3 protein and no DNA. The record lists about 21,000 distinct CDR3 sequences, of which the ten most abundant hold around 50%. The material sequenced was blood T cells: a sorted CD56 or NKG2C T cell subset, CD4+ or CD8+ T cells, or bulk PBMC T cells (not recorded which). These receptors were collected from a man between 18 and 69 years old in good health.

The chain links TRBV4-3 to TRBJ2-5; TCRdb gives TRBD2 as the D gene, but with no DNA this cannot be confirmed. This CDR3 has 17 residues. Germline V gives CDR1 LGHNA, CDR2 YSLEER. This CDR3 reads CASSQGGAGGLGETQYF.

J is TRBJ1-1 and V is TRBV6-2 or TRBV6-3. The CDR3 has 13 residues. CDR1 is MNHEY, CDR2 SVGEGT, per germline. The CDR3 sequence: CASMKIRNTEAFF.